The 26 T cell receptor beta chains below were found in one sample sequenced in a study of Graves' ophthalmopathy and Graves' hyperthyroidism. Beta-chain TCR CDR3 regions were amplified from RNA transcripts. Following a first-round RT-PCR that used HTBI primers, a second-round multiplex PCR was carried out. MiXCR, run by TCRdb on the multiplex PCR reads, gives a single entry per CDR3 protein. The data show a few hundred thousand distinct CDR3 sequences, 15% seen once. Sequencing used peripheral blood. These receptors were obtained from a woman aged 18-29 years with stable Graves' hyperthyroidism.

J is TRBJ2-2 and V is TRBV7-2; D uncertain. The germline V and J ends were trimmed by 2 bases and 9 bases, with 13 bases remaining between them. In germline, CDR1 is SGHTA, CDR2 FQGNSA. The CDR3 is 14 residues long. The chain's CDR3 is CASSLNPLKRELFF. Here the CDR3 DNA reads TGTGCCAGCAGCTTAAACCCACTCAAGAGGGAGCTGTTTTTT.

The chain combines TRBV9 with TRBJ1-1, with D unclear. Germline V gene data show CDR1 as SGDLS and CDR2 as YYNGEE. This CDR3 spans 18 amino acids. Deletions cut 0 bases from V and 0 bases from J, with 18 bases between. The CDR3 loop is CASSVASGPGPMNTEAFF. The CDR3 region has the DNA TGTGCCAGCAGCGTAGCCTCGGGCCCCGGCCCCATGAACACTGAAGCTTTCTTT.

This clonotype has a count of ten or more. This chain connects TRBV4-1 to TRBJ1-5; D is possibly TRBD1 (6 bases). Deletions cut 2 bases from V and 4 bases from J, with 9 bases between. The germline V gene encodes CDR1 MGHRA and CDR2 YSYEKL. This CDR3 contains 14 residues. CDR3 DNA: TGCGCCAGCAGCCAAAGACAGGCAAATCAGCCCCAGCATTTT. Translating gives CASSQRQANQPQHF.

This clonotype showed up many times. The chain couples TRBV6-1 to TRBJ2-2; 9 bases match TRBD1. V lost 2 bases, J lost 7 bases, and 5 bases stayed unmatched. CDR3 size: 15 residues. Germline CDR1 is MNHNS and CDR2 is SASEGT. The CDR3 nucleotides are TGTGCCAGCAGTGAACCGGGACAGGGTTTCGGGGAGCTGTTTTTT. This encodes CASSEPGQGFGELFF.

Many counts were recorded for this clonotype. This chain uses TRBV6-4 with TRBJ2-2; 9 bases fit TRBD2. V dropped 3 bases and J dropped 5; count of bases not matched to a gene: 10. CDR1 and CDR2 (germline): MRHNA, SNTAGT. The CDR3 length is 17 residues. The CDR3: CASSDRFAGGRTGELFF. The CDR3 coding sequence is TGTGCCAGCAGTGATCGTTTTGCGGGGGGGCGGACCGGGGAGCTGTTTTTT.

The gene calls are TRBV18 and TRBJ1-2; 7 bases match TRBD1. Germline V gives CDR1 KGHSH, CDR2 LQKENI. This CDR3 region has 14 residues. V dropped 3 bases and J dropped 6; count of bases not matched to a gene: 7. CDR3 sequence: CASSPDGQDDGYTF. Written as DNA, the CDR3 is TGTGCCAGCTCACCCGACGGACAGGATGATGGCTACACCTTC. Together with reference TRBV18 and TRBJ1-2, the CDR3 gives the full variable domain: NAGVMQNPRHLVRRRGQEARLRCSPMKGHSHVYWYRQLPEEGLKFMVYLQKENIIDESGMPKERFSAEFPKEGPSILRIQQVVRGDSAAYFCASSPDGQDDGYTFGSGTRLTVV.

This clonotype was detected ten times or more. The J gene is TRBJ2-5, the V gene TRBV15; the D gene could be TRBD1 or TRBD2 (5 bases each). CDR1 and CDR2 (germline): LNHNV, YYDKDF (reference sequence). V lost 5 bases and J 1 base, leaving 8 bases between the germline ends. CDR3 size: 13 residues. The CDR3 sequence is CATSEGLQETQYF. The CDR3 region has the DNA TGTGCCACCAGCGAGGGGCTCCAAGAGACCCAGTACTTC.

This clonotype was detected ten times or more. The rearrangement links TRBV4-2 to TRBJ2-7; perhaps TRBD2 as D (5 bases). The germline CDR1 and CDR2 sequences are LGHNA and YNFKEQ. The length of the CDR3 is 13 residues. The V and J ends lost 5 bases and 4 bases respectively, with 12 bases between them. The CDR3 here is CASSVSSGYEQYF. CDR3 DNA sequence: TGTGCCAGCAGCGTTAGCAGCGGATACGAGCAGTACTTC.

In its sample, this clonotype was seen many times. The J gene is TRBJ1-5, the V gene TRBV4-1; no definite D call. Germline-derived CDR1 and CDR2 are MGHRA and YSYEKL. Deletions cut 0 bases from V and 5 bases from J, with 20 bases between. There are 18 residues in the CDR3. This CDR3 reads CASSQEPGRAPQYQPQHF. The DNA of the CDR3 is TGCGCCAGCAGCCAAGAACCAGGCCGGGCCCCACAATATCAGCCCCAGCATTTT.

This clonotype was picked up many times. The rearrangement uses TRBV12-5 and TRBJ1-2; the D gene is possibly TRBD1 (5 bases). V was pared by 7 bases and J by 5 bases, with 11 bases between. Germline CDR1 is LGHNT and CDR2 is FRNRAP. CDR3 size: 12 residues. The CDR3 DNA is TGTGCTAGTGTTGGGGGTGAATATGGCTACACCTTC. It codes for CASVGGEYGYTF.

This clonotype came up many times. In DNA form, the CDR3 reads TGCAGTGCTACTAGCGGGGGGTTCGGAGAGACCCAGTACTTC. Encoded protein: CSATSGGFGETQYF. J is TRBJ2-5 and V is TRBV20-1; 11 nucleotides align to TRBD2. The V gene end was trimmed by 4 bases and the J gene end by 4 bases; junction bases not matched to a gene: 5. CDR1 and CDR2 (germline): DFQATT, SNEGSKA (reference sequence). CDR3 length: 14 residues.

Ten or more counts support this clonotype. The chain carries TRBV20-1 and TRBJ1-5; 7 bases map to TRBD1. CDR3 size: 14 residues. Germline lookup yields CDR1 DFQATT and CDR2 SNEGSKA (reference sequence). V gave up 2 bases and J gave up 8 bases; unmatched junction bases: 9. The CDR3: CSARTGTEWEPQHF. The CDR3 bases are TGCAGTGCTAGAACCGGGACAGAATGGGAGCCCCAGCATTTT.

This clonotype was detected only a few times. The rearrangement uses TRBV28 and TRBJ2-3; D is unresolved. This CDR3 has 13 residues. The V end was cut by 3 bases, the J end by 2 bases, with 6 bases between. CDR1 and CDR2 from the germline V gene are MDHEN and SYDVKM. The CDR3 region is CASSFDITDTQYF. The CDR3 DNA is TGTGCCAGCAGTTTCGACATCACAGATACGCAGTATTTT.

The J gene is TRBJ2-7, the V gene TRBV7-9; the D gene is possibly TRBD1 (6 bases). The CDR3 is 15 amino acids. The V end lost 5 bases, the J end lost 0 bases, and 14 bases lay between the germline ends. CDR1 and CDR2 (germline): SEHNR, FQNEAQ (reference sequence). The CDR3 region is CASSRRTGTSYEQYF. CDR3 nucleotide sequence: TGTGCCAGCAGCCGCCGAACAGGGACCTCCTACGAGCAGTACTTC.

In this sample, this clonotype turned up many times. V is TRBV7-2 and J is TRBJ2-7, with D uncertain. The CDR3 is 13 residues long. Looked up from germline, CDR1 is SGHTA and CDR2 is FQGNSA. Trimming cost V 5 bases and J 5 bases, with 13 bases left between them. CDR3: CASSLVFLDEQYF. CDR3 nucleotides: TGTGCCAGCAGCCTAGTATTTTTGGACGAGCAGTACTTC. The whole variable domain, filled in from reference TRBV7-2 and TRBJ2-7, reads GAGVSQSPSNKVTEKGKDVELRCDPISGHTALYWYRQSLGQGLEFLIYFQGNSAPDKSGLPSDRFSAERTGGSVSTLTIQRTQQEDSAVYLCASSLVFLDEQYFGPGTRLTVT.

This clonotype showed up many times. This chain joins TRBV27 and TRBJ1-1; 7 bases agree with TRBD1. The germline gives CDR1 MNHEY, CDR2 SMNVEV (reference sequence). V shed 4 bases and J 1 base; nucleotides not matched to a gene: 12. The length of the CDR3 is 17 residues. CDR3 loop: CASSSRQGWYENTEAFF. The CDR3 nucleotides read TGTGCCAGCAGTTCTCGACAGGGATGGTATGAGAACACTGAAGCTTTCTTT.

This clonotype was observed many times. The CDR3, as DNA: TGTGCCAGCAGCCCGGGGGTTGAAGCTTTCTTT. Protein product: CASSPGVEAFF. The rearrangement uses TRBV12-3 or TRBV12-4 and TRBJ1-1; D may be TRBD1 (5 bases). The ends were cut back, 6 bases at V and 7 bases at J, with 9 bases in the middle. This CDR3 has 11 amino acids.

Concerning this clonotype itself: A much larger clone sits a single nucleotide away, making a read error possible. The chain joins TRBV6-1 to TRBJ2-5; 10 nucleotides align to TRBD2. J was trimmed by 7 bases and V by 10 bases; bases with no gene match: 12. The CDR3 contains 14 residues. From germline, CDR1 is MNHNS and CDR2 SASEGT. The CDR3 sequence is CAIVGLAVGGTQYF. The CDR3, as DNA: TGTGCCATCGTTGGACTAGCGGTAGGGGGGACCCAGTACTTC.

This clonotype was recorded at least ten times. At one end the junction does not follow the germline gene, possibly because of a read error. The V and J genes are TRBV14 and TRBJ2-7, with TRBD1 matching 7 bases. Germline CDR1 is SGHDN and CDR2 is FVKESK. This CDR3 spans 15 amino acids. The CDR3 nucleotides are TGTGCCAGCAGCCAAAATCCGGGACAGCTCTACGAGCGGTACTTC. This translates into CASSQNPGQLYERYF.

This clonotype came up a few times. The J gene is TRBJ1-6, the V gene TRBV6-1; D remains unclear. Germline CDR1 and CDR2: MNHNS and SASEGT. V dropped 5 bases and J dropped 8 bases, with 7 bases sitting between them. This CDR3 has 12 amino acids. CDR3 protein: CASSSPYSPLHF. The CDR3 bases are TGTGCCAGCAGTAGCCCATATTCACCCCTCCACTTT.

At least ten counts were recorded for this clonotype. As DNA, the CDR3 is TGTGCCAGCAGTTTGGGACCGCCGAGCTCCTACGAGCAGTACTTC. Its protein is CASSLGPPSSYEQYF. This rearrangement joins TRBV12-3 or TRBV12-4 to TRBJ2-7, with D tentatively TRBD1 or TRBD2 (5 bases each). V lost 3 bases and J lost 0, with 12 bases in between. This CDR3 comprises 15 residues.

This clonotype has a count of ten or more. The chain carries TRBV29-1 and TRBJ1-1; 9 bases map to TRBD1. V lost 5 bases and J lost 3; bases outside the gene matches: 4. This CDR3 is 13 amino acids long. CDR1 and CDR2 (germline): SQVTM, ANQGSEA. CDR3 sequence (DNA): TGCAGCGTTACGACAGGGGGAGACACTGAAGCTTTCTTT. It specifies CSVTTGGDTEAFF.

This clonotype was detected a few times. CDR3 protein: CASSPGQVDEPQHF. In DNA form, the CDR3 reads TGTGCCAGCTCACCCGGACAGGTCGACGAGCCCCAGCATTTT. V gene TRBV18 combines with J gene TRBJ1-5; 7 bases line up with TRBD1. Germline lookup yields CDR1 KGHSH and CDR2 LQKENI. Trimming took 3 bases from V and 8 from J; bases not matched to a gene: 7. This CDR3 has 14 residues.

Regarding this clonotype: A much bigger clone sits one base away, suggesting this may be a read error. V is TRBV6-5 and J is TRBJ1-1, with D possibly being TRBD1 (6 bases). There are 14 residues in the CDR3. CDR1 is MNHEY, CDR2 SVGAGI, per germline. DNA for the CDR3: TGTGCCAGCAGTTGGACCGGGACACAAACTGAAGTTTTCTTT. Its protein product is CASSWTGTQTEVFF.

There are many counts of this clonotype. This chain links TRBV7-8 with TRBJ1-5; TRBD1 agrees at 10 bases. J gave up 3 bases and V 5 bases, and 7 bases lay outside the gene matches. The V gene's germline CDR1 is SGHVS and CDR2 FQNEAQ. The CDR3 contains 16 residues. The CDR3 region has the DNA TGTGCCAGCAGCCCGAAGGACAGGGGGAACAATCAGCCCCAGCATTTT. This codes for CASSPKDRGNNQPQHF. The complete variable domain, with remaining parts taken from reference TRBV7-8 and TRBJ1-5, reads GAGVSQSPRYKVAKRGQDVALRCDPISGHVSLFWYQQALGQGPEFLTYFQNEAQLDKSGLPSDRFFAERPEGSVSTLKIQRTQQEDSAVYLCASSPKDRGNNQPQHFGDGTRLSIL.

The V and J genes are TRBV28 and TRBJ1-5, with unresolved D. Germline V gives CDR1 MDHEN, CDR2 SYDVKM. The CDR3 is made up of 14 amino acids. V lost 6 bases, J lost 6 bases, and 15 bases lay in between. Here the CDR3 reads CASRSWEVGQPQHF. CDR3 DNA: TGTGCCAGCAGATCGTGGGAGGTGGGTCAGCCCCAGCATTTT. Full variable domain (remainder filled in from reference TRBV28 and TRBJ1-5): DVKVTQSSRYLVKRTGEKVFLECVQDMDHENMFWYRQDPGLGLRLIYFSYDVKMKEKGDIPEGYSVSREKKERFSLILESASTNQTSMYLCASRSWEVGQPQHFGDGTRLSIL.